The 24 T cell receptor beta chains given below trace back to one sample, sequenced in a study of T cells in Graves' hyperthyroidism and ophthalmopathy. TCR beta CDR3 regions were amplified from RNA. A first-round RT-PCR of the TCR CDR3 used the HTBI primer set. A single record per CDR3 protein comes from TCRdb applying MiXCR to the multiplex PCR reads. Altogether some 530,000 distinct CDR3 sequences are present, roughly 23% being singletons, with the ten largest covering approximately 54%. Sequencing input: blood. The origin of the receptors is a woman in her sixties or seventies with Graves' ophthalmopathy.

The V gene is TRBV5-1, the J gene TRBJ2-3; D unclear. Germline V gives CDR1 SGHRS, CDR2 YFSETQ. Trimming stripped 4 bases from V and 3 bases from J, with 15 bases between. CDR3 size: 15 residues. Here the CDR3 DNA reads TGCGCCAGCAGCCCCAGCGACTTCCCGACAGATACGCAGTATTTT. Translating gives CASSPSDFPTDTQYF.

This rearrangement joins TRBV5-1 to TRBJ1-3, with D possibly being TRBD1 (5 bases). The V end lost 4 bases, the J end lost 2 bases, and 16 bases lay between the germline ends. The CDR3 extends over 16 amino acids. Germline V CDR1 and CDR2: SGHRS, YFSETQ. The CDR3 loop is CASSPARDPTGNTIYF. CDR3 nucleotides: TGCGCCAGCAGCCCGGCCAGGGATCCTACTGGAAACACCATATATTTT.

This clonotype was detected a few times. The V and J genes are TRBV29-1 and TRBJ2-7; D not resolved. Germline V CDR1 and CDR2: SQVTM, ANQGSEA. Trimming stripped 4 bases from V and 0 bases from J, with 7 bases between. The CDR3 is made up of 12 amino acids. The chain's CDR3 is CSVVVSSYEQYF. The CDR3 nucleotides read TGCAGCGTTGTGGTCAGCTCCTACGAGCAGTACTTC.

This clonotype came up a few times. The rearrangement links TRBV6-1 to TRBJ2-2, with 7 bases fitting TRBD2. This CDR3 comprises 15 residues. The V gene's germline CDR1 is MNHNS and CDR2 SASEGT. V was pared by 6 bases and J by 0 bases, with 4 bases of the junction left unmatched. CDR3 amino acids: CASRWAGANTGELFF. CDR3 sequence (DNA): TGTGCCAGCAGATGGGCGGGAGCGAACACCGGGGAGCTGTTTTTT.

As concerns this clonotype: No conserved phenylalanine or tryptophan is present at the end of the CDR3, so a read error is the likely explanation. This chain joins TRBV27 and TRBJ1-1; no clear D. There are 13 residues in the CDR3. Germline CDR1 and CDR2: MNHEY and SMNVEV (reference sequence). V lost 5 bases to trimming and J lost 4 bases, with 11 bases between them. In DNA, the CDR3 is TGTGCCAGCAGTCCAAGGGAGGGCACTGAAGCTTTCCTT. Translation: CASSPREGTEAFL.

This clonotype was seen more than once but under ten times. The chain uses TRBV19 and TRBJ1-1; D gene unclear. The CDR3 contains 12 residues. The V gene's germline CDR1 is LNHDA and CDR2 SQIVND (reference sequence). V gave up 6 bases and J gave up 6 bases, with 11 bases separating them. The CDR3 coding sequence is TGTGCCAGTAGGCCCCACGGGTCTGAAGCTTTCTTT. Protein: CASRPHGSEAFF.

V is TRBV6-1 and J is TRBJ1-1; D possibly corresponds to TRBD1 (5 bases). V was shortened by 6 bases and J by 5 bases, with 13 bases between the two germline ends. The CDR3 contains 13 residues. Per the germline V gene, CDR1 is MNHNS and CDR2 is SASEGT. As DNA, the CDR3 is TGTGCCAGCAGACCGGGGCCGCGGACTGAAGCTTTCTTT. Amino acids: CASRPGPRTEAFF.

Concerning this clonotype: This clone may be a read error of a much larger clone one base away. V and J are TRBV12-3 or TRBV12-4 and TRBJ2-7; 12 bases align to TRBD2. J gave up 2 bases and V 4 bases, and 15 bases lay outside the gene matches. CDR3 length: 19 amino acids. The CDR3 coding sequence is TGTGCCAGCAGTTCCTCCGGGACTAGCGGGCAAAAGCTTCCCTACGAGCAGTACTTC. Its protein product is CASSSSGTSGQKLPYEQYF.

J is TRBJ1-4 and V is TRBV20-1; D is perhaps TRBD1 (5 bases). V lost 3 bases and J lost 7, with 24 bases in between. CDR1 is DFQATT and CDR2 is SNEGSKA in the germline V gene (reference sequence). The CDR3 is 17 amino acids. The CDR3 DNA reads as TGCAGTGCTAGTTTAGGCTCGACAGTTAGGAAGGGTGAAAAACTGTTTTTT. It yields the protein CSASLGSTVRKGEKLFF.

The chain carries TRBV20-1 and TRBJ2-2; 8 bases are a match to TRBD2. CDR1 and CDR2 (germline): DFQATT, SNEGSKA (reference sequence). The V gene end was trimmed by 6 bases and the J gene end by 4 bases; junction bases not matched to a gene: 13. The length of the CDR3 is 16 residues. The CDR3 reads CSAEQYSGSITGELFF. The CDR3 nucleotides are TGCAGTGCCGAACAGTACAGCGGGAGTATCACCGGGGAGCTGTTTTTT.

This clonotype has a count of ten or more. This sequence joins TRBV7-2 and TRBJ2-2; 7 bases are shared with TRBD2. The germline V gene encodes CDR1 SGHTA and CDR2 FQGNSA. J gave up 4 bases and V 8 bases, and 7 bases lay outside the gene matches. The length of the CDR3 is 14 residues. The CDR3 sequence: CASGNSGRTGELFF. DNA of the CDR3: TGTGCCAGCGGAAATAGCGGGCGCACCGGGGAGCTGTTTTTT.

This clonotype occurred many times. CDR3 residues: CASSPPGRHYTEAFF. Written as DNA, the CDR3 is TGTGCCAGCAGTCCCCCGGGCAGGCACTACACTGAAGCTTTCTTT. V usage is TRBV28 and J usage is TRBJ1-1; no firm D call. Looked up from germline, CDR1 is MDHEN and CDR2 is SYDVKM. V lost 5 bases and J 3 bases, leaving 16 bases between the germline ends. CDR3 length: 15 amino acids. The variable domain in full, completed from reference TRBV28 and TRBJ1-1, reads DVKVTQSSRYLVKRTGEKVFLECVQDMDHENMFWYRQDPGLGLRLIYFSYDVKMKEKGDIPEGYSVSREKKERFSLILESASTNQTSMYLCASSPPGRHYTEAFFGQGTRLTVV.

CDR3 residues: CASTWRGQGASKNIQYF. For the CDR3, the DNA is TGTGCCAGCACCTGGAGGGGACAGGGGGCTTCCAAAAACATTCAGTACTTC. This chain connects TRBV5-6 to TRBJ2-4; 12 bases agree with TRBD1. Per the germline V gene, CDR1 is SGHDT and CDR2 is YYEEEE. The CDR3 runs 17 residues. Trimming removed 6 bases from V and 2 bases from J; junction bases left unmatched: 9.

This clonotype was found a few times. The V call is TRBV6-1, the J call TRBJ2-6, with TRBD1 identical over 9 bases. Trimming removed 5 bases from V and 6 bases from J; junction bases left unmatched: 14. CDR3 length: 18 residues. The germline gives CDR1 MNHNS, CDR2 SASEGT. CDR3 protein: CASSSPGQGWGKANVLTF. The DNA for the CDR3 is TGTGCCAGCAGTTCCCCGGGACAGGGATGGGGGAAGGCCAACGTCCTGACTTTC.

CDR3 in DNA: TGCGCCAGCAGCTTGTTTAGCCACTACGAGCAGTACTTC. Its translation: CASSLFSHYEQYF. This chain links TRBV5-1 with TRBJ2-7, with no clear D. The CDR3 runs to 13 residues. Germline assignment: CDR1 SGHRS and CDR2 YFSETQ. V lost 1 base, J lost 3 bases, and 8 bases lay in between.

This clonotype was counted at least ten times. This chain's CDR3 is CASSYPSRGVTEAFF. The CDR3, as DNA: TGTGCCAGCAGTTACCCTTCCAGGGGGGTAACTGAAGCTTTCTTT. This rearrangement joins TRBV6-2 or TRBV6-3 to TRBJ1-1; 7 nucleotides align to TRBD1. Unmatched junction bases numbered 8, after V lost 2 bases and J lost 5 bases. Germline CDR1 reads MNHEY; CDR2 reads SVGEGT. The CDR3 has 15 residues.

This clonotype occurred a few times. The CDR3 reads CASSTGLQGAGTEAFF. The CDR3 DNA sequence: TGTGCCAGCAGCACGGGACTCCAGGGGGCAGGGACTGAAGCTTTCTTT. V usage is TRBV11-2 and J usage is TRBJ1-1; 8 bases map to TRBD1. Germline trimming cut 5 bases from V and 5 bases from J; bases unmatched to any gene: 13. CDR1 and CDR2 (germline): SGHAT, FQNNGV. This CDR3 has 16 residues.

This clonotype was detected only a few times. The gene calls are TRBV5-1 and TRBJ2-1; D is perhaps TRBD2 (5 bases). V lost 3 bases to trimming and J lost 13 bases, with 14 bases between them. There are 12 residues in the CDR3. In germline, CDR1 is SGHRS, CDR2 YFSETQ. This chain's CDR3 is CASSWGDTAQFF. As DNA, the CDR3 is TGCGCCAGCAGCTGGGGAGACACGGCCCAGTTCTTC.

The chain is built from TRBV2 and TRBJ2-3; possibly TRBD2 for D (6 bases). V gave up 4 bases and J gave up 1 base, with 15 bases separating them. The CDR3 is 16 amino acids. Germline loops: CDR1 SNHLY, CDR2 FYNNEI. The DNA of the CDR3 is TGTGCCAGCAGTGCAAGCTCTAGCGTTCGCACAGATACGCAGTATTTT. This encodes CASSASSSVRTDTQYF.

The CDR3 here is CASSVPGQEDYGYTF. The CDR3 nucleotides are TGTGCCAGCAGCGTGCCGGGACAGGAAGACTATGGCTACACCTTC. This chain uses TRBV7-9 with TRBJ1-2; 8 nucleotides align to TRBD1. The germline V gene encodes CDR1 SEHNR and CDR2 FQNEAQ (reference sequence). The ends lost 5 bases at V and 3 bases at J; junction bases unmatched: 8. The CDR3 runs 15 residues.

The V gene is TRBV19, the J gene TRBJ1-1; 7 bases match TRBD1. The ends lost 4 bases at V and 3 bases at J; junction bases unmatched: 5. Germline V gene data show CDR1 as LNHDA and CDR2 as SQIVND (reference sequence). CDR3 size: 14 residues. The CDR3 protein is CASSTPTGYTEAFF. The CDR3 region has the DNA TGTGCCAGTAGTACCCCGACAGGGTACACTGAAGCTTTCTTT. Supplemented by reference TRBV19 and TRBJ1-1, the full variable domain reads DGGITQSPKYLFRKEGQNVTLSCEQNLNHDAMYWYRQDPGQGLRLIYYSQIVNDFQKGDIAEGYSVSREKKESFPLTVTSAQKNPTAFYLCASSTPTGYTEAFFGQGTRLTVV.

J is TRBJ2-5 and V is TRBV10-3, with 8 bases that match TRBD2. The CDR3 extends over 14 amino acids. Germline loops: CDR1 ENHRY, CDR2 SYGVKD. Trimming cost V 7 bases and J 5 bases; bases outside gene matches: 9. The CDR3 loop is CAITGGRAMETQYF. The DNA of the CDR3 is TGTGCCATCACGGGGGGGAGGGCCATGGAGACCCAGTACTTC.

The J gene is TRBJ1-6, the V gene TRBV10-3; possible D gene TRBD1, 5 bases. This CDR3 has 14 residues. CDR1 is ENHRY, CDR2 SYGVKD, per germline. V was trimmed by 0 bases and J by 11 bases, leaving 11 bases between them. The DNA of the CDR3 is TGTGCCATCAGTGAGTCGGGGCAGGCTGCACCCCTCCACTTT. Translated: CAISESGQAAPLHF.

This chain links TRBV6-5 with TRBJ1-1, with 9 bases lining up with TRBD1. Germline V gene lookup returns CDR1 MNHEY and CDR2 SVGAGI. The V segment lost 0 bases and the J segment 1 base; nucleotides outside the gene matches: 0. The CDR3 runs 15 residues. In nucleotides, the CDR3 is TGTGCCAGCAGTTACTCGGGACAGGGGAACACTGAAGCTTTCTTT. Its protein product is CASSYSGQGNTEAFF.